A selection of T cell receptor beta chains follows, all from one sample in a study of blood T cell repertoires in COVID-19. Using immunoSEQ multiplex PCR, the repertoire was profiled, and TCRdb retains in-frame clones only, with some absent. The repertoire holds fewer than 150,000 clones, around 85% seen once, with approximately 5% in the top ten. The sample taken for sequencing was peripheral blood. These receptors originate from a woman aged 55-70 years with COVID-19, enrolled during active disease. The CDR3 runs from the conserved cysteine through the conserved F or W. A D gene is named only where the DNA matches it firmly. Where a row states a size, it is once, few, many or the class of an expanded clone; other rows omit it.

d_gene: TRBD2; j_gene: TRBJ2-3; v_gene: TRBV7-9; abundance: -; CDR3aa: CASSLLAGGTDTQYF; CDR3nt: TGTGCCAGCAGCCTGCTAGCGGGGGGCACAGATACGCAGTATTTT
d_gene: TRBD1; j_gene: TRBJ1-1; v_gene: TRBV18; abundance: -; CDR3aa: CASSPGTGNGGSSEAFF; CDR3nt: TGTGCCAGCTCACCAGGGACAGGGAATGGTGGATCCTCTGAAGCTTTCTTT
d_gene: TRBD1; j_gene: TRBJ2-7; v_gene: TRBV29-1; abundance: -; CDR3aa: CSVEARRDRGLREQYF; CDR3nt: TGCAGCGTCGAAGCTCGCCGGGACAGGGGGCTCCGCGAGCAGTACTTC
d_gene: -; j_gene: TRBJ1-1; v_gene: TRBV7-3; abundance: -; CDR3aa: CASRQNLNTEAFF; CDR3nt: TGTGCCAGCCGACAAAACTTGAACACTGAAGCTTTCTTT
d_gene: -; j_gene: TRBJ2-7; v_gene: TRBV2; abundance: -; CDR3aa: CASSELTGNPYEQYF; CDR3nt: TGTGCCAGCAGTGAGCTCACGGGGAATCCCTACGAGCAGTACTTC
d_gene: -; j_gene: TRBJ1-2; v_gene: TRBV19; abundance: -; CDR3aa: CASSIRRGENYGYTF; CDR3nt: TGTGCCAGTAGTATCCGGCGGGGGGAGAACTATGGCTACACCTTC
d_gene: -; j_gene: TRBJ1-5; v_gene: TRBV27; abundance: once; CDR3aa: CASSPLPVGNQPQHF; CDR3nt: TGTGCCAGCAGTCCCCTCCCAGTGGGCAATCAGCCCCAGCATTTT
d_gene: -; j_gene: TRBJ2-7; v_gene: TRBV12-3/TRBV12-4; abundance: -; CDR3aa: CASSFQEEKQYF; CDR3nt: TGTGCCAGCAGTTTTCAGGAGGAGAAGCAGTACTTC
d_gene: TRBD1; j_gene: TRBJ1-5; v_gene: TRBV4-2; abundance: -; CDR3aa: CASSQEVVRGSNQPQHF; CDR3nt: TGTGCCAGCAGCCAAGAAGTGGTCAGGGGGAGCAATCAGCCCCAGCATTTT
d_gene: -; j_gene: TRBJ2-1; v_gene: TRBV12-5; abundance: -; CDR3aa: CASGFPGAEEQFF; CDR3nt: TGTGCTAGTGGTTTCCCAGGGGCAGAGGAGCAGTTCTTC
d_gene: -; j_gene: TRBJ1-2; v_gene: TRBV2; abundance: -; CDR3aa: CASRRTDFYGYTF; CDR3nt: TGTGCCAGCAGAAGGACAGATTTCTATGGCTACACCTTC
d_gene: -; j_gene: TRBJ1-2; v_gene: TRBV14; abundance: -; CDR3aa: CASSQEIVRGYTF; CDR3nt: TGTGCCAGCAGCCAAGAGATCGTCAGAGGCTACACCTTC
d_gene: TRBD1; j_gene: TRBJ1-2; v_gene: TRBV7-8; abundance: -; CDR3aa: CASSEQGVGYTF; CDR3nt: TGTGCCAGCAGCGAACAGGGGGTTGGCTACACCTTC
d_gene: -; j_gene: TRBJ2-7; v_gene: TRBV6-5; abundance: -; CDR3aa: CASSSRQYFTYEQYF; CDR3nt: TGTGCCAGCAGTTCTCGACAGTACTTTACCTACGAGCAGTACTTC
d_gene: TRBD1; j_gene: TRBJ2-1; v_gene: TRBV7-8; abundance: -; CDR3aa: CASSLGHLRDSSDNEQFF; CDR3nt: TGTGCCAGCAGCTTAGGACATCTCCGGGACAGTTCTGACAATGAGCAGTTCTTC
d_gene: TRBD1; j_gene: TRBJ1-3; v_gene: TRBV13; abundance: -; CDR3aa: CASSSTPTGDFGNTIYF; CDR3nt: TGTGCCAGCAGCTCTACCCCTACAGGGGACTTCGGGAACACCATATATTTT
d_gene: TRBD1; j_gene: TRBJ1-5; v_gene: TRBV5-6; abundance: -; CDR3aa: CASSPGTGGFSNQPQHF; CDR3nt: TGTGCCAGCAGCCCCGGGACAGGGGGGTTCAGCAATCAGCCCCAGCATTTT
d_gene: -; j_gene: TRBJ1-2; v_gene: TRBV5-5; abundance: -; CDR3aa: CASSSQTVYHTF; CDR3nt: TGTGCCAGCAGCTCTCAGACAGTTTACCACACCTTC
d_gene: -; j_gene: TRBJ1-1; v_gene: TRBV19; abundance: -; CDR3aa: CASSIGGRETEAFF; CDR3nt: TGTGCCAGTAGTATAGGAGGCAGGGAAACTGAAGCTTTCTTT
d_gene: -; j_gene: TRBJ1-2; v_gene: TRBV2; abundance: few; CDR3aa: CASSGDYGYTF; CDR3nt: TGTGCCAGCTCAGGGGACTATGGCTACACCTTC
d_gene: -; j_gene: TRBJ1-2; v_gene: TRBV7-8; abundance: -; CDR3aa: CASSPGTLGALNYGYTF; CDR3nt: TGTGCCAGCAGCCCAGGGACACTCGGGGCCCTTAACTATGGCTACACCTTC
d_gene: TRBD2; j_gene: TRBJ2-1; v_gene: TRBV27; abundance: -; CDR3aa: CASSLYGGGSYNEQFF; CDR3nt: TGTGCCAGCAGTTTATACGGGGGGGGCTCCTACAATGAGCAGTTCTTC
d_gene: TRBD1; j_gene: TRBJ2-5; v_gene: TRBV5-4; abundance: -; CDR3aa: CASSGIQGAGETQYF; CDR3nt: TGTGCCAGCAGCGGAATACAGGGGGCAGGGGAGACCCAGTACTTC
d_gene: TRBD2; j_gene: TRBJ2-7; v_gene: TRBV10-3; abundance: -; CDR3aa: CAISEWTSGTSYEQYF; CDR3nt: TGTGCCATCAGTGAGTGGACTAGCGGGACTTCCTACGAGCAGTACTTC
d_gene: TRBD1; j_gene: TRBJ2-7; v_gene: TRBV7-9; abundance: once; CDR3aa: CASSWGQGGYEQYF; CDR3nt: TGTGCCAGCAGCTGGGGACAGGGCGGCTACGAGCAGTACTTC
d_gene: -; j_gene: TRBJ2-2; v_gene: TRBV7-3; abundance: -; CDR3aa: CASSLTQGGNGELFF; CDR3nt: TGTGCCAGCAGCTTAACCCAGGGAGGAAACGGGGAGCTGTTTTTT
d_gene: TRBD1; j_gene: TRBJ1-3; v_gene: TRBV29-1; abundance: -; CDR3aa: CSVEARDRGSGNTIYF; CDR3nt: TGCAGCGTTGAAGCCCGGGACAGGGGGTCTGGAAACACCATATATTTT
d_gene: -; j_gene: TRBJ1-2; v_gene: TRBV3-1/TRBV3-2; abundance: -; CDR3aa: CASSHQPGLADGDYGYTF; CDR3nt: TGTGCCAGCAGCCACCAGCCTGGCCTCGCCGACGGAGACTATGGCTACACCTTC
d_gene: -; j_gene: TRBJ1-6; v_gene: TRBV15; abundance: -; CDR3aa: CATSRDKRARSSSSYNSPLHF; CDR3nt: TGTGCCACCAGCAGAGATAAGAGGGCCAGGTCTTCGAGCTCCTATAATTCACCCCTCCACTTT
d_gene: -; j_gene: TRBJ2-5; v_gene: TRBV12-5; abundance: many; CDR3aa: CARGLGGTGGEQETQYF; CDR3nt: TGTGCTCGGGGTTTGGGGGGGACAGGCGGGGAACAAGAGACCCAGTACTTC
d_gene: -; j_gene: TRBJ2-7; v_gene: TRBV24-1; abundance: once; CDR3aa: CATSDFGYEQYF; CDR3nt: TGTGCCACCAGTGATTTCGGCTACGAGCAGTACTTC
d_gene: TRBD1; j_gene: TRBJ1-3; v_gene: TRBV5-1; abundance: -; CDR3aa: CASSWNRDRGNTIYF; CDR3nt: TGCGCCAGCAGCTGGAACCGGGACAGGGGGAACACCATATATTTT
d_gene: -; j_gene: TRBJ1-1; v_gene: TRBV10-3; abundance: -; CDR3aa: CAISETGTDTEAFF; CDR3nt: TGTGCCATCAGTGAGACAGGGACGGACACTGAAGCTTTCTTT
d_gene: TRBD2; j_gene: TRBJ2-4; v_gene: TRBV4-1; abundance: -; CDR3aa: CASSQGWRGSRAKNIQYF; CDR3nt: TGCGCCAGCAGCCAAGGCTGGCGGGGGTCGAGGGCCAAAAACATTCAGTACTTC
d_gene: TRBD1; j_gene: TRBJ1-2; v_gene: TRBV2; abundance: -; CDR3aa: CASRTGTGYYGYTF; CDR3nt: TGTGCCAGCAGGACCGGGACAGGATACTATGGCTACACCTTC
d_gene: TRBD2; j_gene: TRBJ2-2; v_gene: TRBV6-2/TRBV6-3; abundance: -; CDR3aa: CASSWTRGGAGELFF; CDR3nt: TGTGCCAGCAGTTGGACACGGGGAGGGGCCGGGGAGCTGTTTTTT
d_gene: -; j_gene: TRBJ2-1; v_gene: TRBV10-3; abundance: -; CDR3aa: CAITADYSYNEQFF; CDR3nt: TGTGCCATCACCGCGGACTACTCCTACAATGAGCAGTTCTTC
d_gene: TRBD1; j_gene: TRBJ1-2; v_gene: TRBV16; abundance: few; CDR3aa: CASSRVDRDRSGYTF; CDR3nt: TGTGCCAGCAGCCGGGTGGACAGGGATCGCTCGGGCTACACCTTC
d_gene: -; j_gene: TRBJ1-4; v_gene: TRBV6-5; abundance: -; CDR3aa: CASSSTGLATNEKLFF; CDR3nt: TGTGCCAGCAGTTCGACAGGACTCGCGACTAATGAAAAACTGTTTTTT
d_gene: TRBD1; j_gene: TRBJ2-7; v_gene: TRBV28; abundance: -; CDR3aa: CASAMGDSSYEQYF; CDR3nt: TGTGCCAGCGCTATGGGGGACAGTTCCTACGAGCAGTACTTC
d_gene: TRBD1; j_gene: TRBJ1-2; v_gene: TRBV2; abundance: -; CDR3aa: CASSGAKQGVAGYTF; CDR3nt: TGTGCCAGCAGTGGGGCAAAACAGGGGGTGGCTGGCTACACCTTC
d_gene: -; j_gene: TRBJ1-1; v_gene: TRBV19; abundance: -; CDR3aa: CASSIDQGTNTEAFF; CDR3nt: TGTGCCAGTAGTATAGATCAGGGAACGAACACTGAAGCTTTCTTT
d_gene: -; j_gene: TRBJ2-2; v_gene: TRBV11-3; abundance: -; CDR3aa: CASSLGRETGELFF; CDR3nt: TGTGCCAGCAGCTTAGGACGGGAGACCGGGGAGCTGTTTTTT
d_gene: -; j_gene: TRBJ2-7; v_gene: TRBV5-1; abundance: -; CDR3aa: CASSLAEHLEQYF; CDR3nt: TGCGCCAGCAGCTTGGCTGAGCATCTCGAGCAGTACTTC
d_gene: TRBD1; j_gene: TRBJ1-1; v_gene: TRBV9; abundance: -; CDR3aa: CASSPSPDRDTEAFF; CDR3nt: TGTGCCAGCAGCCCTTCCCCGGACAGGGACACTGAAGCTTTCTTT
d_gene: TRBD2; j_gene: TRBJ2-7; v_gene: TRBV3-1/TRBV3-2; abundance: -; CDR3aa: CASSQASGVIYEQYF; CDR3nt: TGTGCCAGCAGCCAGGCTAGCGGGGTTATTTACGAGCAGTACTTC
d_gene: -; j_gene: TRBJ2-6; v_gene: TRBV5-6; abundance: -; CDR3aa: CASSFPDFPSSGANVLTF; CDR3nt: TGTGCCAGCAGCTTCCCGGACTTCCCGAGCTCTGGGGCCAACGTCCTGACTTTC
d_gene: -; j_gene: TRBJ2-2; v_gene: TRBV7-9; abundance: -; CDR3aa: CASSLRQVTGELFF; CDR3nt: TGTGCCAGCAGCTTAAGACAGGTCACCGGGGAGCTGTTTTTT
d_gene: -; j_gene: TRBJ1-2; v_gene: TRBV6-6; abundance: -; CDR3aa: CASSYSGAFDGYTF; CDR3nt: TGTGCCAGCAGTTACTCGGGGGCCTTCGATGGCTACACCTTC
d_gene: TRBD1; j_gene: TRBJ1-1; v_gene: TRBV6-5; abundance: -; CDR3aa: CASRGTGKNTEAFF; CDR3nt: TGTGCCAGCAGAGGGACAGGGAAGAACACTGAAGCTTTCTTT
d_gene: TRBD1; j_gene: TRBJ1-5; v_gene: TRBV5-5; abundance: -; CDR3aa: CARTTRDRGHQPQHF; CDR3nt: TGTGCCAGGACCACCCGGGACAGGGGACATCAGCCCCAGCATTTT
d_gene: TRBD1; j_gene: TRBJ1-2; v_gene: TRBV7-3; abundance: -; CDR3aa: CASSDRGTYGYTF; CDR3nt: TGTGCCAGCAGCGACAGGGGAACCTATGGCTACACCTTC
d_gene: -; j_gene: TRBJ2-3; v_gene: TRBV11-1; abundance: -; CDR3aa: CASRDLTDTQYF; CDR3nt: TGTGCCAGCAGGGACTTAACAGATACGCAGTATTTT
d_gene: -; j_gene: TRBJ2-5; v_gene: TRBV2; abundance: once; CDR3aa: CASSESRVETQYF; CDR3nt: TGTGCCAGCAGTGAATCCAGGGTAGAGACCCAGTACTTC
d_gene: -; j_gene: TRBJ1-2; v_gene: TRBV28; abundance: -; CDR3aa: CASSLTANYGYTF; CDR3nt: TGTGCCAGCAGTTTGACAGCTAACTATGGCTACACCTTC
d_gene: -; j_gene: TRBJ1-2; v_gene: TRBV27; abundance: -; CDR3aa: CASSFGFNYGYTF; CDR3nt: TGTGCCAGCAGTTTCGGGTTCAACTATGGCTACACCTTC
d_gene: TRBD2; j_gene: TRBJ2-7; v_gene: TRBV5-1; abundance: -; CDR3aa: CASSVGLAGVYEQYF; CDR3nt: TGCGCCAGCAGCGTGGGACTAGCGGGGGTATACGAGCAGTACTTC
d_gene: -; j_gene: TRBJ1-1; v_gene: TRBV2; abundance: -; CDR3aa: CASSGLQMNTEAFF; CDR3nt: TGTGCCAGCAGTGGCCTTCAGATGAACACTGAAGCTTTCTTT
d_gene: TRBD1; j_gene: TRBJ1-3; v_gene: TRBV7-9; abundance: -; CDR3aa: CASSHGQGAGNTIYF; CDR3nt: TGTGCCAGCAGCCATGGACAGGGGGCTGGAAACACCATATATTTT
d_gene: TRBD1; j_gene: TRBJ1-5; v_gene: TRBV6-5; abundance: once; CDR3aa: CASYRGQGQPQHF; CDR3nt: TGTGCCAGTTACAGGGGGCAGGGTCAGCCCCAGCATTTT